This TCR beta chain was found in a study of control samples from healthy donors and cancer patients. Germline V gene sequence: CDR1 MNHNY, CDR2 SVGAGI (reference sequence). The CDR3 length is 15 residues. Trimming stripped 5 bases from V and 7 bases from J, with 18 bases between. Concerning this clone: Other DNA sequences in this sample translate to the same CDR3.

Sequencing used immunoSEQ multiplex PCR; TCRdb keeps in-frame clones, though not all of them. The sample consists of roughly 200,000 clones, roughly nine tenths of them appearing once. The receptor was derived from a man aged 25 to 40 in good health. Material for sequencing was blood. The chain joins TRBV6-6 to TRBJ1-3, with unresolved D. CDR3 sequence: CASSPQGTSGNTIYF. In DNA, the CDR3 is TGTGCCAGCAGTCCCCAAGGAACCAGTGGGAACACCATATATTTT.